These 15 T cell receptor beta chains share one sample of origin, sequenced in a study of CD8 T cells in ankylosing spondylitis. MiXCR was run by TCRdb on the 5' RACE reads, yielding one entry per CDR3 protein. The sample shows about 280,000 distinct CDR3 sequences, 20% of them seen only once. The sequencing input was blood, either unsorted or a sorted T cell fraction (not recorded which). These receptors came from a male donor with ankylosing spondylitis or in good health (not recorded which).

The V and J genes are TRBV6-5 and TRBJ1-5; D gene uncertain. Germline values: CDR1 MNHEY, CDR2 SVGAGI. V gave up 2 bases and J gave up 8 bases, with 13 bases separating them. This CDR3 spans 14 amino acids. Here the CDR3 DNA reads TGTGCCAGCAGTTACAAGGAGGGCGGGAAGCCCCAGCATTTT. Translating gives CASSYKEGGKPQHF.

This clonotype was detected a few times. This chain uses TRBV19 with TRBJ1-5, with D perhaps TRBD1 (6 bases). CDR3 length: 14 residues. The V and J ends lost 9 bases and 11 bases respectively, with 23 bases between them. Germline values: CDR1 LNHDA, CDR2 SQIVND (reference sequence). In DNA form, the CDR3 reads TGTGCCAGCCGATTAGAGGGCCTCAAGGGGGCCCAGCATTTT. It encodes CASRLEGLKGAQHF.

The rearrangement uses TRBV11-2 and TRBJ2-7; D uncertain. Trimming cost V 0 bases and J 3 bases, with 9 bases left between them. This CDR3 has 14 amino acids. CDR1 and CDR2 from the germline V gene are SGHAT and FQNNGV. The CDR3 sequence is CASSLEALRYEQYV. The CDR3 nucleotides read TGTGCCAGCAGCTTAGAGGCGCTCCGCTACGAGCAGTACGTC.

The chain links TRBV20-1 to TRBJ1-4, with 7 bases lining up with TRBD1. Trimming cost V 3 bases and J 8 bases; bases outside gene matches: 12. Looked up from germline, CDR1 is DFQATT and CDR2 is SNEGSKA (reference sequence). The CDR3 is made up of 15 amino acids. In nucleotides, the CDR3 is TGCAGTGCTAGTGATACCGGGACAGCGCACGAAAAACTGTTTTTT. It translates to CSASDTGTAHEKLFF.

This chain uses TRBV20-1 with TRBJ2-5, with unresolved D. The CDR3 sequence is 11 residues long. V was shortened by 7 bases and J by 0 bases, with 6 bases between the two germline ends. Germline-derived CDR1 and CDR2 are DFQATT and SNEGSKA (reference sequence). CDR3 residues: CSGRHQETQYF. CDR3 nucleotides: TGCAGTGGACGGCACCAAGAGACCCAGTACTTC.

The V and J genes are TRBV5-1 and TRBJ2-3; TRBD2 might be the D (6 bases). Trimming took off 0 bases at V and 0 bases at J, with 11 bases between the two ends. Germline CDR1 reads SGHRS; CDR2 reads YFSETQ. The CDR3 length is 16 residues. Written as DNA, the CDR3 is TGCGCCAGCAGCTTGGCCCCCGGGACTAGCACAGATACGCAGTATTTT. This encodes CASSLAPGTSTDTQYF.

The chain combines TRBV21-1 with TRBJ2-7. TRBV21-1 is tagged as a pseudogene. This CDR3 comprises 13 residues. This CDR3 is CASSKDTDYEQYV. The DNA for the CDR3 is TGTGCCAGCAGCAAAGACACGGACTACGAGCAGTACGTC.

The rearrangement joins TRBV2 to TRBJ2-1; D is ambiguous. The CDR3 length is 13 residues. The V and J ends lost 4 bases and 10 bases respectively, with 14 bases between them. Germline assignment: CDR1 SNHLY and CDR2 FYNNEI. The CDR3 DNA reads TGTGCCAGCAGTGTTTCAAAGCTCTTAGAGCAGTTCTTC. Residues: CASSVSKLLEQFF.

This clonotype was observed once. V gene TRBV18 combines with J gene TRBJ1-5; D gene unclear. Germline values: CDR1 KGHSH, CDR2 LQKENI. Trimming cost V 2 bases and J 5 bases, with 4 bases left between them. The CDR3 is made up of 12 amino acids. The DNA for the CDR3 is TGTGCCAGCTCACCAGGGTATCAGCCCCAGCATTTT. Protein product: CASSPGYQPQHF.

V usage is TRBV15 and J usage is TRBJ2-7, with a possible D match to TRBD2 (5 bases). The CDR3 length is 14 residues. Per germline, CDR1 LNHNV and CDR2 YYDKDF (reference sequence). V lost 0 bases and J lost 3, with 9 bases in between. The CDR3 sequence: CATSRDLGDYEQYV. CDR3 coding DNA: TGTGCCACCAGCAGAGACCTGGGAGACTACGAGCAGTACGTC.

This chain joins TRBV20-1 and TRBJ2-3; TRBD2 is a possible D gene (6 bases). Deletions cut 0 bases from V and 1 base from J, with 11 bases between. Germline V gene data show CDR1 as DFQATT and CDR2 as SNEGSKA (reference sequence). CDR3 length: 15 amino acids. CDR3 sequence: CSARDQGGGTDTQYF. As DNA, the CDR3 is TGCAGTGCTAGAGATCAAGGAGGGGGCACAGATACGCAGTATTTT.

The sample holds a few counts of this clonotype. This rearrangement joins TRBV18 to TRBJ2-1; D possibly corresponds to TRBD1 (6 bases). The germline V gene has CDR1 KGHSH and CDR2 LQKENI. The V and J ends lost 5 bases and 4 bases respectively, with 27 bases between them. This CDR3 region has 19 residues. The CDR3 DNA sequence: TGTGCCAGCTCAACAACCTCCGGGACACCAACGATTCCATACAATGAGCAGTTCTTC. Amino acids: CASSTTSGTPTIPYNEQFF.

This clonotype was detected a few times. The CDR3 DNA reads TGTGCCAGCTCCCTTACACCCGAAGCTAACTATGGCTACACCTTC. Translated, it gives CASSLTPEANYGYTF. The chain employs TRBV18 and TRBJ1-2; D remains ambiguous. Germline V gene data show CDR1 as KGHSH and CDR2 as LQKENI. V gave up 6 bases and J gave up 0 bases, with 14 bases separating them. The CDR3 sequence is 15 residues long.

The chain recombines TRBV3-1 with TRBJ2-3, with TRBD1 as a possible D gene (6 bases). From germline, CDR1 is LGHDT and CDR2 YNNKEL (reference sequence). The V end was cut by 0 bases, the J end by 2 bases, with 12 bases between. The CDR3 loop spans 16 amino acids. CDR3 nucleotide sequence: TGTGCCAGCAGCCAAGACTTCACAGGGTCCACAGATACGCAGTATTTT. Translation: CASSQDFTGSTDTQYF.

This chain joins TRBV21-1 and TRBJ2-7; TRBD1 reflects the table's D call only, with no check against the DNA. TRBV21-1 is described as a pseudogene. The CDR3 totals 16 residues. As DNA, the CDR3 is TGTGCCAGCAGCAAAGTGAGCAGGGGCAACGGAGGCGAGCAGTACGTC. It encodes CASSKVSRGNGGEQYV.